The sequence of this TCR beta chain was determined in a study of shared clonotypes between healthy human individuals. Broader study findings: Among the subsets, naive ones generally showed larger estimated richness than memory ones.

About this clone: Its antigen is as yet unknown. The identical CDR3 is also encoded by other nucleotide sequences in the sample.

Deep-level settings were used for running the assay. Here immunoSEQ multiplex PCR was the method, and the copy in TCRdb shows in-frame clones only, minus some. The table lists about 2.4 million clones, approximately 92% of them singletons. CDR3 length: 13 residues. Trimming pared 0 bases from V and 2 bases from J, leaving 6 bases between. Germline CDR1 and CDR2: SGHNT and YYREEE (reference sequence). Sequences were obtained from naive CD4+ T cells sorted from blood. The subset was: CD45RA+ positively selected. The receptor was isolated from a man younger than 35 in good health. The chain joins TRBV5-4 to TRBJ2-7; D gene uncertain. Here the CDR3 reads CASSLDGAYEQYF. For the CDR3, the DNA is TGTGCCAGCAGCTTGGATGGGGCCTACGAGCAGTACTTC. Combining the CDR3 with reference TRBV5-4 and TRBJ2-7 gives the whole variable domain ETGVTQSPTHLIKTRGQQVTLRCSSQSGHNTVSWYQQALGQGPQFIFQYYREEENGRGNFPPRFSGLQFPNYSSELNVNALELDDSALYLCASSLDGAYEQYFGPGTRLTVT.